Sequencing of this TCR beta chain was carried out in a study of T cell responses to AZD1222 COVID-19 vaccine. For the study at large: Second-dose schedules of about 4 or about 12 weeks were combined. Whole-study findings and limits: Of the AZD1222 recipients, only 6 or 7 were seropositive at baseline. A rise in Spike-specific TCR breadth and depth followed two AZD1222 doses. Dominant CD4 TCR responses targeted spike regions 160-218 and 743-854.

With regard to this clone: Its target is unknown.

Produced via immunoSEQ multiplex PCR; TCRdb's table is partial and in-frame only. The top ten hold about 2.1% of the sample, which has around 160,000 clones, under 95% seen once. The clonotype comes from an adult in good health. This specimen consisted of peripheral blood, obtained on day 0 of AZD1222 vaccination.

The CDR3 spells CASSEVSGRTEAFF. In DNA form, the CDR3 reads TGTGCCAGCAGTGAAGTCTCAGGGAGGACTGAAGCTTTCTTT. The J gene is TRBJ1-1, the V gene TRBV2; a possible D gene is TRBD1 (5 bases). The CDR3 runs to 14 residues. The germline V gene has CDR1 SNHLY and CDR2 FYNNEI. V was shortened by 1 base and J by 5 bases, with 11 bases between the two germline ends.